Below, 30 T cell receptor beta chains from the same sample are listed, as sequenced in a study of T cells in Graves' hyperthyroidism and ophthalmopathy. RNA transcripts served as the template for amplifying TCR beta CDR3 regions. During a first-round RT-PCR of the TCR CDR3, the HTBI primer set was used. TCRdb re-derived calls from the multiplex PCR reads in MiXCR, one entry per CDR3 protein. The repertoire consists of over 700,000 distinct CDR3 sequences, with about two fifths occurring once and the leading ten covering approximately 8.7%. Sequenced sample: blood. Receptors originate from a man aged 18-30 years with Graves' hyperthyroidism.

This clonotype was picked up many times. This chain uses TRBV29-1 with TRBJ1-4; D is ambiguous. Between the trimmed V and J ends, which lost 7 bases and 8 bases, there was a span of 17 bases. Germline V gene data show CDR1 as SQVTM and CDR2 as ANQGSEA. The CDR3 has 13 residues. The CDR3 is CSARLNKEEKLFF. DNA of the CDR3: TGCAGCGCCCGGTTGAATAAGGAAGAAAAACTGTTTTTT. Based on the CDR3 plus reference TRBV29-1 and TRBJ1-4, the full variable domain is SAVISQKPSRDICQRGTSLTIQCQVDSQVTMMFWYRQQPGQSLTLIATANQGSEATYESGFVIDKFPISRPNLTFSTLTVSNMSPEDSSIYLCSARLNKEEKLFFGSGTQLSVL.

This clonotype was recorded a few times. The genes are TRBV5-1 and TRBJ1-2; D might be TRBD1 (5 bases). Trimming took off 4 bases at V and 8 bases at J, with 15 bases between the two ends. The germline gives CDR1 SGHRS, CDR2 YFSETQ. This CDR3 region has 13 residues. The CDR3 DNA is TGCGCCAGCAGCCCCTCGAGGGAGGGGGGCTACACCTTC. Translation gives CASSPSREGGYTF.

This clonotype was detected ten times or more. The chain combines TRBV29-1 with TRBJ1-3; TRBD1 is a possible D gene (6 bases). In germline, CDR1 is SQVTM, CDR2 ANQGSEA. The CDR3 consists of 14 residues. The V end was cut by 1 base, the J end by 2 bases, with 9 bases between. The CDR3 sequence: CSVEGGPTGNTIYF. For the CDR3, the DNA is TGCAGCGTTGAAGGGGGGCCCACTGGAAACACCATATATTTT.

The V gene is TRBV7-9, the J gene TRBJ2-5; 8 positions agree with TRBD1. The trim removed 11 bases at V and 4 bases at J, leaving 9 bases unmatched. Germline assignment: CDR1 SEHNR and CDR2 FQNEAQ (reference sequence). CDR3 length equals 13 residues. The CDR3 region has the DNA TGTGCCTCCCGGACAGGGTCGGGAGAGACCCAGTACTTC. Its protein product is CASRTGSGETQYF. Full variable domain (remainder filled in from reference TRBV7-9 and TRBJ2-5): DTGVSQNPRHKITKRGQNVTFRCDPISEHNRLYWYRQTLGQGPEFLTYFQNEAQLEKSRLLSDRFSAERPKGSFSTLEIQRTEQGDSAMYLCASRTGSGETQYFGPGTRLLVL.

V and J are TRBV6-1 and TRBJ1-2, with D maybe TRBD1 (6 bases). The CDR3 loop spans 14 amino acids. Trimming left V 6 bases short and J 4 bases short, with 15 bases between. CDR1 and CDR2 (germline): MNHNS, SASEGT. In nucleotides, the CDR3 is TGTGCCAGCAGCGTAATACAGGGAACCTATGGCTACACCTTC. It encodes CASSVIQGTYGYTF.

The chain carries TRBV6-6 and TRBJ1-6; D uncertain. Germline V gene data show CDR1 as MNHNY and CDR2 as SVGAGI (reference sequence). V lost 4 bases, J lost 7 bases, and 14 bases lay in between. This CDR3 is 15 amino acids long. The CDR3 DNA reads as TGTGCCAGCAGTTCCCACACCAAAGGGAATTCACCCCTCCACTTT. It yields the protein CASSSHTKGNSPLHF.

This clonotype was seen more than once but under ten times. The V call is TRBV12-3 or TRBV12-4, the J call TRBJ2-7; TRBD2 matches at 9 bases. The length of the CDR3 is 14 residues. V lost 6 bases to trimming and J lost 6 bases; unmatched junction nucleotides: 9. CDR3 in DNA: TGTGCCAGCAGCGCGGGGGGGGGATCGGGCGAGCAGTACTTC. Translating it yields CASSAGGGSGEQYF.

The DNA for the CDR3 is TGTGCCAGCAGATCTCAGGCCCCCTCTGGAAACACCATATATTTT. Translating it yields CASRSQAPSGNTIYF. The rearrangement joins TRBV12-3 or TRBV12-4 to TRBJ1-3; D is uncertain. V shed 6 bases and J shed 0 bases, with 12 bases lying between them. The length of the CDR3 is 15 residues.

The rearrangement joins TRBV29-1 to TRBJ2-5; TRBD2 aligns across 12 bases. Trimming cost V 4 bases and J 5 bases; bases outside gene matches: 2. The CDR3 sequence is 13 residues long. CDR1 is SQVTM and CDR2 is ANQGSEA in the germline V gene. Here the CDR3 reads CSVVTSGRETQYF. For the CDR3, the DNA is TGCAGCGTTGTCACTAGCGGGAGGGAGACCCAGTACTTC.

The sample holds many counts of this clonotype. The J gene is TRBJ1-4, the V gene TRBV9, with D possibly TRBD1 on 5 matching bases. CDR1 is SGDLS and CDR2 is YYNGEE in the germline V gene. The CDR3 extends over 14 amino acids. With 4 bases removed from V and 3 bases from J, the gap between germline ends came to 10 bases. The CDR3 is CASSSQGSNEKLFF. In DNA form, the CDR3 reads TGTGCCAGCAGCTCTCAGGGATCTAATGAAAAACTGTTTTTT.

The rearrangement joins TRBV29-1 to TRBJ2-5; D unclear. In germline, CDR1 is SQVTM, CDR2 ANQGSEA. The CDR3 extends over 10 amino acids. In nucleotides, the CDR3 is TGCGCTGTTCAGTCGGAGACCCAGTACTTC. Protein: CAVQSETQYF. Filled out from reference TRBV29-1 and TRBJ2-5, the complete variable domain reads SAVISQKPSRDICQRGTSLTIQCQVDSQVTMMFWYRQQPGQSLTLIATANQGSEATYESGFVIDKFPISRPNLTFSTLTVSNMSPEDSSIYLCAVQSETQYFGPGTRLLVL.

The V call is TRBV19, the J call TRBJ2-7; 7 bases map to TRBD1. Germline trimming cut 5 bases from V and 9 bases from J; bases unmatched to any gene: 13. In germline, CDR1 is LNHDA, CDR2 SQIVND (reference sequence). The CDR3 consists of 14 residues. The CDR3 is CASSQDRASTRQYF. The DNA for the CDR3 is TGTGCCAGTAGTCAAGACAGGGCCTCTACGAGGCAGTACTTC.

The CDR3 protein is CSAEDSPYYGYTF. DNA of the CDR3: TGCAGCGCCGAAGACTCCCCGTACTATGGCTACACCTTC. This chain connects TRBV29-1 to TRBJ1-2; no firm D call. The CDR3 spans 13 residues. In germline, CDR1 is SQVTM, CDR2 ANQGSEA. V lost 7 bases to trimming and J lost 3 bases, with 15 bases between them. Combining the CDR3 with reference TRBV29-1 and TRBJ1-2 gives the whole variable domain SAVISQKPSRDICQRGTSLTIQCQVDSQVTMMFWYRQQPGQSLTLIATANQGSEATYESGFVIDKFPISRPNLTFSTLTVSNMSPEDSSIYLCSAEDSPYYGYTFGSGTRLTVV.

The J gene is TRBJ2-7, the V gene TRBV25-1, with 8 bases lining up with TRBD1. The germline gives CDR1 MGHDK, CDR2 SYGVNS. The CDR3 length is 15 residues. J gave up 0 bases and V 6 bases, and 7 bases lay outside the gene matches. The CDR3 protein is CASRPRQGSSYEQYF. The CDR3 DNA sequence: TGTGCCAGCAGGCCGAGACAGGGGTCCTCCTACGAGCAGTACTTC.

In regard to this clonotype: One end of the junction is discordant with germline, which a read error may explain. The CDR3 is CASSSLQGMNTEAFF. CDR3 DNA: TGTGCCAGCAGCTCGCTACAGGGGATGAACACTGAAGCTTTCTTT. V gene TRBV5-1 combines with J gene TRBJ1-1, with 7 bases lining up with TRBD1. The CDR3 contains 15 residues. The V gene's germline CDR1 is SGHRS and CDR2 YFSETQ.

This clonotype was counted many times. The CDR3 protein is CSVEPQGPNYGYTF. The CDR3 nucleotides are TGCAGCGTTGAACCGCAGGGCCCTAACTATGGCTACACCTTC. The V call is TRBV29-1, the J call TRBJ1-2, with D possibly matching TRBD1 (5 bases). This CDR3 spans 14 amino acids. Per the germline V gene, CDR1 is SQVTM and CDR2 is ANQGSEA. V was cut by 2 bases and J by 0 bases, with 10 bases left in between.

The gene calls are TRBV10-3 and TRBJ1-5; D may be TRBD1 (5 bases). Trimming shortened V by 6 bases and J by 0 bases, and 9 bases separated the two germline ends. This CDR3 contains 14 residues. Germline CDR1 ENHRY, CDR2 SYGVKD. For the CDR3, the DNA is TGTGCCATCAGCCGCAGGGATAGCAATCAGCCCCAGCATTTT. Residues: CAISRRDSNQPQHF.

This clonotype has at least ten counts. This chain uses TRBV15 with TRBJ1-1, with D perhaps matching TRBD1 (6 bases). The CDR3 has 19 amino acids. The germline V and J ends were trimmed by 4 bases and 3 bases, with 27 bases remaining between them. Looked up from germline, CDR1 is LNHNV and CDR2 is YYDKDF (reference sequence). This CDR3 is CATSNRDRIQGPMDTEAFF. The DNA of the CDR3 is TGTGCCACCAGCAACCGGGACCGGATCCAGGGGCCCATGGACACTGAAGCTTTCTTT.

Details on this clonotype: Relative to the germline gene, one junction end is altered; a read error may explain this. The genes are TRBV10-2 and TRBJ2-7; D is perhaps TRBD2 (6 bases). The CDR3 is made up of 16 amino acids. Germline CDR1 and CDR2: WSHSY and SAAADI. The CDR3 is CASSYSKSGLSYEQYF. CDR3 DNA: TGTGCCAGCAGTTACTCAAAGTCGGGACTGAGCTACGAGCAGTACTTC.

The rearrangement links TRBV20-1 to TRBJ1-2; 8 bases line up with TRBD1. This CDR3 region has 15 residues. Germline V gives CDR1 DFQATT, CDR2 SNEGSKA (reference sequence). V shed 4 bases and J 4 bases; nucleotides not matched to a gene: 11. As DNA, the CDR3 is TGCAGTGCTAACCCGACAGGGGCCTTTGGCTATGGCTACACCTTC. Translating gives CSANPTGAFGYGYTF.

Ten or more counts support this clonotype. In DNA, the CDR3 is TGTGCCACCAGCGGAGGGATCAGGGGTAATCAGCCCCAGCATTTT. This encodes CATSGGIRGNQPQHF. The chain is built from TRBV15 and TRBJ1-5; the D gene is possibly TRBD1 (6 bases). V was pared by 5 bases and J by 4 bases, with 15 bases between. CDR3 length: 15 residues. CDR1 LNHNV and CDR2 YYDKDF come from the germline V gene (reference sequence).

The V call is TRBV10-3, the J call TRBJ2-2, with 8 bases lining up with TRBD2. Looked up from germline, CDR1 is ENHRY and CDR2 is SYGVKD. With V trimmed by 11 bases and J by 1 base, 3 bases remained unmatched. The CDR3 runs to 13 residues. In DNA form, the CDR3 reads TGTGCCGCGAGCGGGGGGAACACCGGGGAGCTGTTTTTT. Its protein is CAASGGNTGELFF.

The rearrangement links TRBV7-9 to TRBJ2-7; a weak D match, TRBD2 (5 bases). With 7 bases removed from V and 4 bases from J, the gap between germline ends came to 11 bases. The V gene's germline CDR1 is SEHNR and CDR2 FQNEAQ (reference sequence). This CDR3 is 12 amino acids long. The CDR3, as DNA: TGTGCCAGCACCATCCGGGATTACGAGCAGTACTTC. This gives the protein CASTIRDYEQYF.

This chain links TRBV2 with TRBJ2-7; TRBD1 or TRBD2 may be the D gene (5 bases each). Trimming removed 7 bases from V and 2 bases from J, with 12 bases in between. This CDR3 has 13 residues. CDR1 is SNHLY, CDR2 FYNNEI, per germline. The CDR3 sequence: CASTPGLPYEQYF. The CDR3, as DNA: TGTGCCAGCACCCCGGGGCTCCCCTACGAGCAGTACTTC.

Details on this clonotype: Possible read error: a much larger clone is one base away. V usage is TRBV10-3 and J usage is TRBJ2-7; no firm D call. This CDR3 has 12 residues. CDR1 and CDR2 from the germline V gene are ENHRY and SYGVKD. V lost 6 bases to trimming and J lost 3 bases, with 9 bases between them. The CDR3 spells CAIRGSDYEQYF. The CDR3, as DNA: TGTGCCATCAGAGGGTCTGACTACGAGCAGTACTTC.

To note about this clonotype: A much larger clone lies one base from this, so it may be a read error. The gene calls are TRBV2 and TRBJ1-6; 9 bases fit TRBD1. Germline V gives CDR1 SNHLY, CDR2 FYNNEI. The CDR3 has 16 residues. V trimming: 5 bases; J trimming: 2 bases; junction bases outside the gene matches: 4. DNA of the CDR3: TGTGCCAGCAGTAAACAGGGGGCTCCCTATAATTCACCCCTCCACTTT. Translation: CASSKQGAPYNSPLHF.

With regard to this clonotype: A much bigger clone sits one base away, suggesting this may be a read error. This sequence joins TRBV5-1 and TRBJ2-7; D remains ambiguous. The CDR3 consists of 15 residues. CDR1 SGHRS and CDR2 YFSETQ come from the germline V gene. Trimming took off 0 bases at V and 2 bases at J, with 12 bases between the two ends. CDR3 region: CASSLEGHLAYEQYF. CDR3 nucleotide sequence: TGCGCCAGCAGCTTGGAGGGCCACCTAGCCTACGAGCAGTACTTC. Combining the CDR3 with reference TRBV5-1 and TRBJ2-7 gives the whole variable domain KAGVTQTPRYLIKTRGQQVTLSCSPISGHRSVSWYQQTPGQGLQFLFEYFSETQRNKGNFPGRFSGRQFSNSRSEMNVSTLELGDSALYLCASSLEGHLAYEQYFGPGTRLTVT.

The sample holds many counts of this clonotype. This chain uses TRBV20-1 with TRBJ1-2; 8 bases fit TRBD1. V trimming: 4 bases; J trimming: 8 bases; junction bases outside the gene matches: 6. The V gene's germline CDR1 is DFQATT and CDR2 SNEGSKA (reference sequence). The CDR3 totals 12 residues. CDR3 residues: CSATGGGLGYTF. The CDR3 region has the DNA TGCAGTGCTACAGGGGGCGGTCTGGGCTACACCTTC.

A single count supports this clonotype. This chain joins TRBV25-1 and TRBJ2-1, with D perhaps matching TRBD1 or TRBD2 (5 bases each). Germline-derived CDR1 and CDR2 are MGHDK and SYGVNS. The length of the CDR3 is 16 residues. Trimming took 1 base from V and 0 from J, leaving 10 bases between them. CDR3 in DNA: TGTGCCAGCAGTGAATTAAGGGGACCCTCCTACAATGAGCAGTTCTTC. It yields the protein CASSELRGPSYNEQFF.

This clonotype was observed at least ten times. The chain employs TRBV19 and TRBJ1-4; D possibly corresponds to TRBD1 (5 bases). The CDR3 consists of 12 residues. V was trimmed by 5 bases and J by 10 bases, leaving 11 bases between them. Germline CDR1 reads LNHDA; CDR2 reads SQIVND (reference sequence). The CDR3 reads CASSPRDGKLFF. Written as DNA, the CDR3 is TGTGCCAGTAGTCCCAGGGATGGAAAACTGTTTTTT.